These 9 T cell receptor beta chains were all obtained from the same sample, sequenced in a study of cytotoxic CD8 clonotypes in ibrutinib-treated CLL. Clones were sequenced by immunoSEQ multiplex PCR, and TCRdb holds only the in-frame ones, with some missing. The table records roughly 200,000 clones, around 72% of them present only once. Here the sequenced sample was PBMCs, taken after 24 months of ibrutinib treatment. These receptors were taken from a human donor with chronic lymphocytic leukemia.

This clone was recorded a few times. The genes are TRBV5-1 and TRBJ2-1; 8 bases are shared with TRBD2. This CDR3 is 18 amino acids long. CDR1 SGHRS and CDR2 YFSETQ come from the germline V gene. Trimming cost V 5 bases and J 1 base; bases outside gene matches: 14. The CDR3 coding sequence is TGCGCCAGCAGATTCCCCAAGGCGGGGGGCTATTCCTACAATGAGCAGTTCTTC. Translated: CASRFPKAGGYSYNEQFF.

The chain recombines TRBV29-1 with TRBJ2-7, with 8 bases aligning to TRBD1. Looked up from germline, CDR1 is SQVTM and CDR2 is ANQGSEA. The CDR3 is 13 amino acids. With V trimmed by 4 bases and J by 3 bases, 5 bases remained unmatched. CDR3 amino acids: CSVGGQAFYEQYF. CDR3 coding DNA: TGCAGCGTTGGGGGACAGGCATTCTACGAGCAGTACTTC.

This chain joins TRBV4-2 and TRBJ2-1, with TRBD2 matching over 8 bases. The ends lost 0 bases at V and 2 bases at J; junction bases unmatched: 6. The germline V gene has CDR1 LGHNA and CDR2 YNFKEQ. This CDR3 has 17 residues. The CDR3 DNA is TGTGCCAGCAGCCAAGAGGGCGGGAGGACCCCCTACAATGAGCAGTTCTTC. Amino acid sequence: CASSQEGGRTPYNEQFF.

J is TRBJ2-5 and V is TRBV29-1; perhaps TRBD1 as D (6 bases). Germline loops: CDR1 SQVTM, CDR2 ANQGSEA. The CDR3 runs to 15 residues. The V gene lost 1 base and the J gene lost 4 bases, with 16 bases spanning the gap. In DNA, the CDR3 is TGCAGCGTTGAAGGGTGGGGGCGCACGGCAGAGACCCAGTACTTC. Amino acids: CSVEGWGRTAETQYF.

The rearrangement uses TRBV5-1 and TRBJ2-3, with unresolved D. This CDR3 region has 15 residues. The germline gives CDR1 SGHRS, CDR2 YFSETQ. Trimming shortened V by 0 bases and J by 1 base, and 9 bases separated the two germline ends. The DNA for the CDR3 is TGCGCCAGCAGCTTGGAAGGATCTCGCACAGATACGCAGTATTTT. It encodes CASSLEGSRTDTQYF. The variable domain in full, completed from reference TRBV5-1 and TRBJ2-3, reads KAGVTQTPRYLIKTRGQQVTLSCSPISGHRSVSWYQQTPGQGLQFLFEYFSETQRNKGNFPGRFSGRQFSNSRSEMNVSTLELGDSALYLCASSLEGSRTDTQYFGPGTRLTVL.

The chain joins TRBV5-4 to TRBJ2-5; 15 bases match TRBD2. This CDR3 region has 16 residues. Trimming removed 4 bases from V and 2 bases from J; junction bases left unmatched: 3. Germline V lookup: CDR1 SGHNT, CDR2 YYREEE (reference sequence). As DNA, the CDR3 is TGTGCCAGCAGCCCGGGACTAGCGGGAGGACAAGAGACCCAGTACTTC. Its protein is CASSPGLAGGQETQYF.

The chain carries TRBV4-1 and TRBJ1-2, with TRBD1 identical over 7 bases. V lost 5 bases and J lost 4; bases outside the gene matches: 10. Germline CDR1 MGHRA, CDR2 YSYEKL. The CDR3 contains 15 residues. The DNA for the CDR3 is TGCGCCAGCAGCAACACAGGGGCCGGCACCTATGGCTACACCTTC. Translating gives CASSNTGAGTYGYTF.

This clone came up a few times. The chain links TRBV5-4 to TRBJ1-1; D call uncertain. Germline lookup yields CDR1 SGHNT and CDR2 YYREEE (reference sequence). This CDR3 has 14 amino acids. V lost 0 bases, J lost 4 bases, and 10 bases lay in between. CDR3 DNA: TGTGCCAGCAGCTTGGCCTCCACTCCCACTGAAGCTTTCTTT. Residues: CASSLASTPTEAFF.

The chain is built from TRBV6-4 and TRBJ2-2; possibly TRBD1 or TRBD2 for D (5 bases each). The CDR3 totals 14 residues. Deletions cut 6 bases from V and 0 bases from J, with 8 bases between. Germline V lookup: CDR1 MRHNA, CDR2 SNTAGT. In nucleotides, the CDR3 is TGTGCCAGCAGATGGGGGACGAACACCGGGGAGCTGTTTTTT. Amino acid sequence: CASRWGTNTGELFF.